This is a list of T cell receptor beta chains from one sample in a study of cytomegalovirus exposure and HLA in healthy donors. Using immunoSEQ multiplex PCR, the repertoire was profiled, and TCRdb retains in-frame clones only, with some absent. The sample has 85,000 to 100,000 clones, 60% to 85% seen once; the top ten hold roughly a sixth. The sequencing input was PBMCs. These receptor sequences come from a man aged 55 to 70 in good health and CMV-seropositive. CDR3s include the opening cysteine and the closing phenylalanine or tryptophan. The D gene is left open where the match is weak. Clone size appears in some rows only: once, few, many, or a class for an expanded clone.

V gene	clone size	D gene	J gene	CDR3 DNA	CDR3 protein
TRBV6-6	few	.	TRBJ1-5	TGTGCCAGCAGTTACTCACCGGAGGTAGGTCAGCCCCAGCATTTT	CASSYSPEVGQPQHF
TRBV10-3	.	TRBD1	TRBJ2-3	TGTGCCATCACCGCGGGACAGGGATCAGATACGCAGTATTTT	CAITAGQGSDTQYF
TRBV5-4	.	.	TRBJ2-2	TGTGCCAGCAGCTTGACAGGGTTCACCGGGGAGCTGTTTTTT	CASSLTGFTGELFF
TRBV5-1	.	TRBD2	TRBJ2-3	TGCGCCAGCAGCTTGGCTGGGGCGGGGGTGCCAGATACGCAGTATTTT	CASSLAGAGVPDTQYF
TRBV15	.	TRBD1	TRBJ1-6	TGTGCCACCAGAGGGACAGGGGGGGCCTCCTATAATTCACCCCTCCACTTT	CATRGTGGASYNSPLHF
TRBV27	.	TRBD2	TRBJ2-3	TGTGCCAGCAGTACCCTACTCCTAGCGGGGGGGCGAATAGATACGCAGTATTTT	CASSTLLLAGGRIDTQYF
TRBV7-2	.	.	TRBJ2-1	TGTGCCAGCAGCTTGACAGGGGAGGGCTACAATGAGCAGTTCTTC	CASSLTGEGYNEQFF
TRBV7-8	few	TRBD2	TRBJ2-2	TGTGCCAGCAGCCCGATAGCGGGGGCGATCACCGGGGAGCTGTTTTTT	CASSPIAGAITGELFF
TRBV6-6	few	.	TRBJ2-2	TGTGCCAGCAGTTTCTCCAGGGTTTTCACCGGGGAGCTGTTTTTT	CASSFSRVFTGELFF
TRBV9	.	TRBD1	TRBJ1-1	TGTGCCAGCAGCCCCTGGGACAGGGCGAGGGCCACTGAAGCTTTCTTT	CASSPWDRARATEAFF
TRBV6-5	.	.	TRBJ2-7	TGTGCCAGCAGTTACTCGAAGGGACTCTACGAGCAGTACTTC	CASSYSKGLYEQYF
TRBV7-9	.	TRBD1	TRBJ1-1	TGTGCCAGCAGCTCAACGCCGGGACAGGGTAGGACGATAAGCACTGAAGCTTTCTTT	CASSSTPGQGRTISTEAFF
TRBV2	.	TRBD2	TRBJ2-1	TGTGCCAGCAGTGAAGGGGCCGGGGGGAACAATGAGCAGTTCTTC	CASSEGAGGNNEQFF
TRBV30	.	TRBD1	TRBJ1-2	TGTGCCTGGAGTCCCGGCGACAGGGGTGGCTACACCTTC	CAWSPGDRGGYTF
TRBV14	.	.	TRBJ1-6	TGTGCCAGCAGCCCACAGCGGCCGGGGGGGCCTTATTCACCCCTCCACTTT	CASSPQRPGGPYSPLHF
TRBV5-6	.	.	TRBJ1-2	TGTGCCAGCAGCTTGGAGGGGTCAGGGTTCTATGGCTACACCTTC	CASSLEGSGFYGYTF
TRBV7-9	.	.	TRBJ2-7	TGTTCCAGCACCGGGGGCTCCTACGAGCAGTACTTC	CSSTGGSYEQYF
TRBV6-5	.	.	TRBJ2-3	TGTGCCAGCCAAACGGTAGGCACAGATACGCAGTATTTT	CASQTVGTDTQYF
TRBV7-9	.	TRBD1	TRBJ1-2	TGTGCCAGCAGCTCCAGGACAGGGAACTATGGCTACACCTTC	CASSSRTGNYGYTF
TRBV10-3	once	TRBD1	TRBJ2-3	TGTGCCATCAGCGTCGGGGGACAGGGCCAAGATACGCAGTATTTT	CAISVGGQGQDTQYF
TRBV5-1	few	.	TRBJ1-1	TGCGCCAGCTCGAACGGGGCTGAAGCTTTCTTT	CASSNGAEAFF
TRBV5-1	.	TRBD1	TRBJ1-4	TGCGCCAGCAGCTCTGGACAGGGGGCATTGGGTGAAAAACTGTTTTTT	CASSSGQGALGEKLFF
TRBV6-1	.	TRBD1	TRBJ1-2	TGTGCCAGCACTCCGGGACAGGACTACTATGGCTACACCTTC	CASTPGQDYYGYTF
TRBV28	.	TRBD2	TRBJ2-3	TGTGCCAGCAGTATAGCGGGGGGTAGATCAGATACGCAGTATTTT	CASSIAGGRSDTQYF
TRBV19	.	.	TRBJ2-7	TGTGCCAGTAGGCGGGGGCCCTCCTACGAGCAGTACTTC	CASRRGPSYEQYF
TRBV28	.	TRBD1	TRBJ1-1	TGTGCCAGCAGTTTATGGACAGGGGGGACCACTGAAGCTTTCTTT	CASSLWTGGTTEAFF
TRBV11-2	.	TRBD1	TRBJ1-5	TGTGCCAGCAGCTTAGGGGACAGGAATAACCAGCCCCAGCATTTT	CASSLGDRNNQPQHF
TRBV11-2	.	TRBD1	TRBJ2-1	TGTGCCAGCAGCTTGTACGTGACAGGGGTAAATGAGCAGTTCTTC	CASSLYVTGVNEQFF
TRBV29-1	.	.	TRBJ1-1	TGCAGCGTTGGGGGACAAACAACCTTCGAGGGCACTGAAGCTTTCTTT	CSVGGQTTFEGTEAFF
TRBV5-6	.	TRBD1	TRBJ2-7	TGTGCCAGCAGCTTGAGAGGATACCGGGACAGAAGCTACGAGCAGTGCTTC	CASSLRGYRDRSYEQCF
TRBV4-1	.	.	TRBJ2-1	TGCGCCAGCAGCCAAGATCAGCGACAGAACAATGAGCAGTTCTTC	CASSQDQRQNNEQFF
TRBV4-1	.	TRBD2	TRBJ2-5	TGCGCCAGCAGCCAAGAGGGAGGGACTAGGACTAAGTACTTC	CASSQEGGTRTKYF
TRBV5-5	.	.	TRBJ2-7	TGTGCCAGCAGCGCCTCTCTACAGGGCCTTCCCTACGAGCAGTACTTC	CASSASLQGLPYEQYF
TRBV7-3	.	.	TRBJ2-2	TGTGCCAGCAGCTTAGGGGGGGCGTCATTCGGGGAGCTGTTTTTT	CASSLGGASFGELFF
TRBV25-1	few	.	TRBJ1-4	TGTGCCAGCAGTGAGAACAGGGCAGCGGGGGAAAAACTGTTTTTT	CASSENRAAGEKLFF
TRBV15	.	.	TRBJ2-1	TGTGCCACCAGCGGAAAACGCAGGGATTCCCTCTCCTACAATGAGCAGTTCTTC	CATSGKRRDSLSYNEQFF
TRBV5-6	.	.	TRBJ2-5	TGTGCCAGCATCATTGGGGAGACCCGCAGCTCTGGCCGGGAGACCCAGTACTTC	CASIIGETRSSGRETQYF
TRBV18	.	.	TRBJ2-7	TGTGCCAGCTCACCACTGCCAGGGGTTTACCACGAGCAGTACTTC	CASSPLPGVYHEQYF
TRBV4-2	.	.	TRBJ1-5	TGTGCCAGCAGCCTCGAGGGGGAGGGACAGCCCCAGCATTTT	CASSLEGEGQPQHF
TRBV2	.	TRBD2	TRBJ2-3	TGTGCCAGCAGGCTTAGACTAGCGAGTAGCACAGATACGCAGTATTTT	CASRLRLASSTDTQYF
TRBV5-1	.	TRBD2	TRBJ2-3	TGCGCCAGCAGCCCCGGTCTCGGGGGGGGCACAGATACGCAGTATTTT	CASSPGLGGGTDTQYF
TRBV7-2	few	.	TRBJ1-1	TGTGCCAGCAGCTTACGGTGGAGCATGAACACTGAAGCTTTCTTT	CASSLRWSMNTEAFF
TRBV9	.	.	TRBJ2-3	TGTGCCAGCAGCGTAGAATTAGGGGCAAGCACAGATACGCAGTATTTT	CASSVELGASTDTQYF
TRBV7-9	.	.	TRBJ2-5	TGTTCCAGCAGCTTAGACCAGGGTTCCCAGTACTTC	CSSSLDQGSQYF
TRBV7-6	few	.	TRBJ2-5	TGTGCCAGCAGCCCGGGCCGGGGTCGGGGAGAGACCCAGTACTTC	CASSPGRGRGETQYF
TRBV28	.	TRBD1	TRBJ1-2	TGTGCCAGCAGTCCAAGGACAGGGCACCTCTATGGCTACACCTTC	CASSPRTGHLYGYTF
TRBV5-6	.	.	TRBJ2-7	TGTGCCAGCAGCTTGGACAGGATTTCCTACGAGCAGTACTTC	CASSLDRISYEQYF
TRBV7-2	.	.	TRBJ1-6	TGTGCCAGCAGTGTGGGGCAGGGTAATTCACCCCTCCACTTT	CASSVGQGNSPLHF
TRBV7-6	.	.	TRBJ1-1	TGTGCCTTCGCGGATGGGGGCTCCGTCTTCTTT	CAFADGGSVFF
TRBV15	.	.	TRBJ2-1	TGTGCCACCAGCACCCGGTACAATGAGCAGTTCTTC	CATSTRYNEQFF
TRBV10-3	.	.	TRBJ2-2	TGTGCCATCAATAATCAGGGGAACACCCGGGAGCTGTTTTTT	CAINNQGNTRELFF
TRBV9	.	TRBD2	TRBJ2-2	TGTGCCAGCAGCGTCGGACTAGTAGCCGGGGAGCTGTTTTTT	CASSVGLVAGELFF
TRBV6-1	.	.	TRBJ2-5	TGTGCCAGCAGTCCGGGAATTATAAGAGAGACCCAGTACTTC	CASSPGIIRETQYF
TRBV5-1	.	TRBD1	TRBJ1-1	TGCGCCAGCAGCGATGGGGGACAGAAGACTGAAGCTTTCTTT	CASSDGGQKTEAFF
TRBV6-1	.	.	TRBJ2-2	TGTGCCAGCAGTGAAGTCCCGTTCGCGGGGAACACCGGGGAGCTGTTTTTT	CASSEVPFAGNTGELFF
TRBV4-2	medium-sized	TRBD1	TRBJ2-7	TGTGCCAGCAGCCAAGATCCTACAGGGGCCTACGAGCAGTACTTC	CASSQDPTGAYEQYF
TRBV7-9	.	.	TRBJ1-1	TGTGCCAGCAGCCGATCCACAGTGATGAACACTGAAGCTTTCTTT	CASSRSTVMNTEAFF
TRBV6-6	few	.	TRBJ1-4	TGTGCCAGCAGTTACCGCGGTAATGAAAAACTGTTTTTT	CASSYRGNEKLFF
TRBV12-2	.	.	TRBJ2-7	TGTGCAAGTCGCCTCAACAGCTACGAGCAGTACTTC	CASRLNSYEQYF
TRBV7-8	.	.	TRBJ2-2	TGTGCCAGCAGCTTAGCTACAGTCACCGGGGAGCTGTTTTTT	CASSLATVTGELFF